This T cell receptor (beta chain) was sequenced during a study of T cell responses to AZD1222 COVID-19 vaccine. Points from the study as a whole: Of spike-specific TCRs, nearly half reportedly target regions left unmutated in variants. Vaccine-associated CD4 TCRs ranged over spike, dominating at 160-218 and 743-854. Baseline seropositivity characterized only 5 or 6 AZD1222 recipients.

The table lists this clone with a count of one. Antigen: not known. Germline CDR1 is MNHEY and CDR2 is SVGAGI. Trimming shortened V by 8 bases and J by 0 bases, and 14 bases separated the two germline ends. The CDR3 is 15 amino acids. The method was immunoSEQ multiplex PCR; TCRdb's version includes in-frame clones alone and lacks a portion of them. The table lists about 180,000 clones, approximately 91% of them singletons, with roughly 1.9% in the top ten. Sample: peripheral blood, taken 28 days after the second AZD1222 dose. V usage is TRBV6-5 and J usage is TRBJ2-1; the D gene could be TRBD1 or TRBD2 (5 bases each). The sequence derives from an adult who received the AZD1222 COVID-19 vaccine. DNA of the CDR3: TGTGCCAGCGTCCGGGACGGAGACTCCTACAATGAGCAGTTCTTC. This gives the protein CASVRDGDSYNEQFF.